One and the same sample provided the 10 T cell receptor beta chains below, sequenced in a study of molecular identifiers for immune sequencing clone quantification. TCRdb used MiXCR to reprocess the PCR reads, holding one entry per CDR3 protein. The table shows under 350,000 distinct CDR3 sequences, with about a quarter occurring only once. The sequenced sample was naive CD8+ T cells from blood, with Jurkat cell RNA spiked in. Subset noted: FACS-sorted CD8+CD4-CCR7+CD45RA+ naive T cells. Every receptor here comes from a human donor in good health. Some libraries in this study had Jurkat cell RNA spiked in.

V and J are TRBV18 and TRBJ2-3; D not resolved. V gave up 6 bases and J gave up 5 bases, with 12 bases separating them. In germline, CDR1 is KGHSH, CDR2 LQKENI. The CDR3 covers 13 residues. The CDR3 protein is CASSPEYLDTQYF. CDR3 nucleotides: TGTGCCAGCTCCCCGGAATATCTAGATACGCAGTATTTT.

Ten or more counts support this clonotype. This rearrangement joins TRBV11-2 to TRBJ2-3; 7 bases match TRBD2. CDR1 SGHAT and CDR2 FQNNGV come from the germline V gene. The CDR3 has 15 residues. V lost 5 bases and J lost 3; bases outside the gene matches: 8. The CDR3 region has the DNA TGTGCCAGCAGCGTCCTAGCGGATCGGACAGATACGCAGTATTTT. Protein sequence: CASSVLADRTDTQYF.

This clonotype showed up many times. This chain links TRBV2 with TRBJ2-7; TRBD1 aligns across 7 bases. With V trimmed by 8 bases and J by 6 bases, 7 bases remained unmatched. The germline CDR1 and CDR2 sequences are SNHLY and FYNNEI. This CDR3 spans 12 amino acids. The CDR3 nucleotides read TGTGCCAGCGTGAGGGGGCGCTTCGAGCAGTACTTC. Its translation is CASVRGRFEQYF. Variable domain in full (rest from reference TRBV2 and TRBJ2-7): EPEVTQTPSHQVTQMGQEVILRCVPISNHLYFYWYRQILGQKVEFLVSFYNNEISEKSEIFDDQFSVERPDGSNFTLKIRSTKLEDSAMYFCASVRGRFEQYFGPGTRLTVT.

This clonotype was counted between two and nine times. V and J are TRBV27 and TRBJ1-3; TRBD1 is a possible D gene (5 bases). The V gene lost 4 bases and the J gene lost 0 bases, with 10 bases spanning the gap. CDR1 is MNHEY, CDR2 SMNVEV, per germline (reference sequence). The CDR3 is made up of 15 amino acids. This chain's CDR3 is CASSSQGRSGNTIYF. The CDR3 coding sequence is TGTGCCAGCAGTTCCCAGGGTCGCTCTGGAAACACCATATATTTT.

This clonotype was seen ten or more times. The chain combines TRBV7-9 with TRBJ2-3, with D perhaps matching TRBD2 (6 bases). The CDR3 has 16 amino acids. V was pared by 1 base and J by 0 bases, with 11 bases between. Germline loops: CDR1 SEHNR, CDR2 FQNEAQ (reference sequence). CDR3 in amino acids: CASSLVGGTSTDTQYF. The CDR3, as DNA: TGTGCCAGCAGCTTAGTTGGGGGGACTAGCACAGATACGCAGTATTTT.

This clonotype was detected only a few times. The V call is TRBV3-1, the J call TRBJ2-2; tentative D call: TRBD1 (5 bases). CDR3 length: 17 residues. Germline V gene data show CDR1 as LGHDT and CDR2 as YNNKEL (reference sequence). Trimming removed 3 bases at V and 3 bases at J, with 17 bases between. In nucleotides, the CDR3 is TGTGCCAGCAGCCACGGCCCGACAGACTTGTACACCGGGGAGCTGTTTTTT. Translation: CASSHGPTDLYTGELFF.

This chain links TRBV29-1 with TRBJ2-5; D may be TRBD2 (6 bases). Per germline, CDR1 SQVTM and CDR2 ANQGSEA. V was cut by 3 bases and J by 2 bases, with 13 bases left in between. The CDR3 covers 14 residues. In DNA, the CDR3 is TGCAGCGTTGATCGGGGGTTTAAACAAGAGACCCAGTACTTC. Protein sequence: CSVDRGFKQETQYF.

This rearrangement joins TRBV7-9 to TRBJ2-7, with TRBD1 identical over 10 bases. Germline assignment: CDR1 SEHNR and CDR2 FQNEAQ (reference sequence). The length of the CDR3 is 16 residues. V trimming: 5 bases; J trimming: 3 bases; junction bases outside the gene matches: 10. CDR3 nucleotide sequence: TGTGCCAGCAGCGGAATTGGACAGGGGGAAGTCTACGAGCAGTACTTC. Translation: CASSGIGQGEVYEQYF. Combining the CDR3 with reference TRBV7-9 and TRBJ2-7 gives the whole variable domain DTGVSQNPRHKITKRGQNVTFRCDPISEHNRLYWYRQTLGQGPEFLTYFQNEAQLEKSRLLSDRFSAERPKGSFSTLEIQRTEQGDSAMYLCASSGIGQGEVYEQYFGPGTRLTVT.

This clonotype has ten or more counts. The V gene is TRBV7-2, the J gene TRBJ2-5, with a tentative D call TRBD1 (6 bases). Germline loops: CDR1 SGHTA, CDR2 FQGNSA. The CDR3 is 15 residues long. The V end was cut by 6 bases, the J end by 4 bases, with 18 bases between. CDR3 sequence reads: CASSLHQGSTETQYF. CDR3 coding DNA: TGTGCCAGCAGTCTCCATCAGGGGTCTACAGAGACCCAGTACTTC.

The chain has TRBV19 and TRBJ2-7; TRBD1 aligns across 12 bases. V lost 10 bases, J lost 2 bases, and 3 bases stayed unmatched. Germline CDR1 reads LNHDA; CDR2 reads SQIVND (reference sequence). This CDR3 region has 13 residues. DNA for the CDR3: TGTGCCACTGGGACAGGGGGCCCCTACGAGCAGTACTTC. It yields the protein CATGTGGPYEQYF.